A single sample is the source of the 9 T cell receptor beta chains below, sequenced in a study of shared clonotypes between healthy human individuals. The protocol was immunoSEQ multiplex PCR, while the TCRdb copy is restricted to in-frame clones and leaves out a portion. This sample carries 1.5 million to 2.5 million clones, about 95% of them seen once, and the ten largest clones take more than 0.9%. Naive CD8 cells, CD45RO-negative and positively selected for CCR7, excluded terminally differentiated effector memory CD45RA+ cells. Source material: naive CD8+ T cells sorted from blood. The receptors were gathered from a man younger than 35 in good health.

This chain connects TRBV4-3 to TRBJ2-1; 7 positions match TRBD2. Trimming at V came to 0 bases and at J to 4 bases, leaving 6 bases not matched to a gene. Germline lookup yields CDR1 LGHNA and CDR2 YSLEER. The CDR3 sequence is 16 residues long. CDR3: CASSQESLAEYNEQFF. The DNA for the CDR3 is TGCGCCAGCAGCCAAGAGTCGCTAGCGGAGTACAATGAGCAGTTCTTC.

V is TRBV4-1 and J is TRBJ2-1; D ambiguous. The CDR3 runs to 15 residues. Germline V gene data show CDR1 as MGHRA and CDR2 as YSYEKL. Trimming removed 1 base from V and 2 bases from J, with 9 bases in between. The chain's CDR3 is CASSQAETAYNEQFF. The DNA of the CDR3 is TGCGCCAGCAGCCAAGCTGAGACGGCCTACAATGAGCAGTTCTTC.

The chain employs TRBV4-3 and TRBJ2-7, with 9 bases lining up with TRBD1. Germline CDR1 reads LGHNA; CDR2 reads YSLEER. The CDR3 is 15 amino acids. Unmatched junction bases numbered 7, after V lost 1 base and J lost 6 bases. CDR3 DNA sequence: TGCGCCAGCAGCCAAGGGACAGGGGTTCCCTCCGAGCAGTACTTC. It encodes CASSQGTGVPSEQYF.

The chain combines TRBV4-2 with TRBJ2-7; D possibly corresponds to TRBD2 (5 bases). V was pared by 0 bases and J by 4 bases, with 13 bases between. CDR1 and CDR2 (germline): LGHNA, YNFKEQ. This CDR3 has 15 residues. In nucleotides, the CDR3 is TGTGCCAGCAGCCAAGATACGGGGTTAGCGTACGAGCAGTACTTC. Translating it yields CASSQDTGLAYEQYF.

About this clone itself: Other nucleotide sequences from this sample produce the same CDR3. V gene TRBV28 combines with J gene TRBJ2-2; TRBD2 matches 8 bases. CDR3 length: 14 amino acids. The germline gives CDR1 MDHEN, CDR2 SYDVKM. V shed 2 bases and J 8 bases; nucleotides not matched to a gene: 4. CDR3 nucleotides: TGTGCCAGCAGTTTAGCCGGGGGGGATGGGGAGCTGTTTTTT. Amino acids: CASSLAGGDGELFF.

V gene TRBV19 combines with J gene TRBJ2-5; 7 bases align to TRBD2. The CDR3 totals 15 residues. Germline V gene sequence: CDR1 LNHDA, CDR2 SQIVND (reference sequence). Losses at the gene ends were 2 bases for V and 4 bases for J; bases not matched to a gene: 7. The CDR3 coding sequence is TGTGCCAGTAGTATACAGCAGGGAGGGTCAGAGACCCAGTACTTC. Translating it yields CASSIQQGGSETQYF. Drawing the rest from reference TRBV19 and TRBJ2-5, the complete variable domain is DGGITQSPKYLFRKEGQNVTLSCEQNLNHDAMYWYRQDPGQGLRLIYYSQIVNDFQKGDIAEGYSVSREKKESFPLTVTSAQKNPTAFYLCASSIQQGGSETQYFGPGTRLLVL.

This sequence joins TRBV15 and TRBJ2-1; 9 nucleotides match TRBD2. Germline V gene lookup returns CDR1 LNHNV and CDR2 YYDKDF (reference sequence). J was trimmed by 4 bases and V by 4 bases; bases with no gene match: 8. The CDR3 is made up of 16 amino acids. The CDR3 DNA is TGTGCCACCAGCAAACGAAATAGCGGGAGTTACAATGAGCAGTTCTTC. Translation: CATSKRNSGSYNEQFF.

V and J are TRBV19 and TRBJ2-7; D gene ambiguous. V lost 5 bases to trimming and J lost 6 bases, with 14 bases between them. This CDR3 spans 13 amino acids. In germline, CDR1 is LNHDA, CDR2 SQIVND (reference sequence). CDR3 nucleotide sequence: TGTGCCAGTAGTTTGGGATGGGTCGGCGAGCAGTACTTC. Protein product: CASSLGWVGEQYF.

The chain couples TRBV5-6 to TRBJ2-7; 7 bases map to TRBD2. CDR1 and CDR2 from the germline V gene are SGHDT and YYEEEE. After removal of 4 bases from V and 2 bases from J, the junction contained 9 bases not matched to a gene. The CDR3 spans 15 residues. The CDR3 sequence: CASSLWEGEAYEQYF. CDR3 nucleotide sequence: TGTGCCAGCAGCCTCTGGGAGGGCGAGGCCTACGAGCAGTACTTC.